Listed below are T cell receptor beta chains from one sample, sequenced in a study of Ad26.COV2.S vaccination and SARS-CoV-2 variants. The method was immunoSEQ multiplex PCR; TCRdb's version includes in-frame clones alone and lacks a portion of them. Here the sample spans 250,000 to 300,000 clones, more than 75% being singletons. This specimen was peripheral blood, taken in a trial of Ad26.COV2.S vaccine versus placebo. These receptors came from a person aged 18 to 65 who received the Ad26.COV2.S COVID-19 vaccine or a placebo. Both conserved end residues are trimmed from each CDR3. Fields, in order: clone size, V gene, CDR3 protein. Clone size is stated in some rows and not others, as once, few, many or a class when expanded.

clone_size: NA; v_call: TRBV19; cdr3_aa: ASSNRGFVWNTEAF
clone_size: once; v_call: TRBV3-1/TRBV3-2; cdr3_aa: ASSHDGSSYNSPLH
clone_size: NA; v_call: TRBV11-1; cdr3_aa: ASSLARQGEQF
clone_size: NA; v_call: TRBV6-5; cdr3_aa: ASSPSTGGRQPQH
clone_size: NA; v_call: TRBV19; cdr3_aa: ASSTYRGSGETQY
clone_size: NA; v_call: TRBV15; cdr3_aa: ATSTDLAANEKLF
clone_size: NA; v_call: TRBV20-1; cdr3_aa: SASKAGVSYNEQF
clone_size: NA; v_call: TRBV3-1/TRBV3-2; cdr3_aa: ASSQLLAGVSYEQY
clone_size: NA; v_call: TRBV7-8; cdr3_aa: ASSPRWGLGEAF
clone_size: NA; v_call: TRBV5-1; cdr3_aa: ASRPTGLDEQY
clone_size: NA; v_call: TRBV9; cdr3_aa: ASSVDSVLTDTQY
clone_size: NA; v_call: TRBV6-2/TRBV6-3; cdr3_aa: ASSPPRQGNTGELF
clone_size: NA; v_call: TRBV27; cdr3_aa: ASSPTTLGGFEPQH
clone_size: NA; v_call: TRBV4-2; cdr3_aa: ASSQETGALTYGYT
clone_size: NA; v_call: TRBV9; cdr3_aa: ASSTLPVGEQF
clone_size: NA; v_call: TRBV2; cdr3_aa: ASSHDLTGTRTNEKLF
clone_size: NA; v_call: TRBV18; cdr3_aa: ASSPGRDTEAF
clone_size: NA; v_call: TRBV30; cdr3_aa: AWSRTSYEQY
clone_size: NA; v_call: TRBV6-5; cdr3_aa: ASSYSARPEKLF
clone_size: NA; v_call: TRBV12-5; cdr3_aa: ASGLVLSGSPNEQF
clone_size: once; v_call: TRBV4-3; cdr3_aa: ASSQGFGGSSGNTIY
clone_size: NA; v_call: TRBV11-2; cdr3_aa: ASSFSWDGSYGYT
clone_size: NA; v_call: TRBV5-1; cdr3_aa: ASRVAGGFEQF
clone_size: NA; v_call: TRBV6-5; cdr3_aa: ASSYPLTGINEKLF
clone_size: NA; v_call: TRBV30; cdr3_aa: AWNGKPPGQLTDTQY
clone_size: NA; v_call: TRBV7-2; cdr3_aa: ASSLMGAPAEAF
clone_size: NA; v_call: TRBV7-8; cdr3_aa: ASSFIAQANYGYT
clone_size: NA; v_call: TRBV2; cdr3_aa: ASSAGTAGNTIY
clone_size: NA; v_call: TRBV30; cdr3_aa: AWSEGLYGYT
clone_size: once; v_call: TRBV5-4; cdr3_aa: ASSSGTRSPDTQY
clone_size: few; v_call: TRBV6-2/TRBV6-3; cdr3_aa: ASSPHGSGEQY
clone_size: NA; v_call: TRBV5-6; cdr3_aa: ASSRVWATNEKLF
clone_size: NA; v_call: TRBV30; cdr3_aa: AWGGGSGYT
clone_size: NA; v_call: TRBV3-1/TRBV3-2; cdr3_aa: ASSQGGNQPQH
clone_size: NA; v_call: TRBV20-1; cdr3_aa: SARDFSGRSYEQY
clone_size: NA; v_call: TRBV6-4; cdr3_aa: ASTPGTGGTDEQF
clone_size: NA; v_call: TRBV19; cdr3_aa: ASSMDTRAKNIQY
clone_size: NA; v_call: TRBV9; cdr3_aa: ASSTRGAHNEQF
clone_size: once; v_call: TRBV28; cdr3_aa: ASSLLMGSGRGEQY
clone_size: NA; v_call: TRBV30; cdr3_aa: AWSVSDRRQGTQY
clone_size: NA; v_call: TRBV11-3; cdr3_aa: AGSGGSQAFTYNEQF
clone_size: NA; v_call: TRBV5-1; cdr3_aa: ASSAPPGAGGLGEDEQF
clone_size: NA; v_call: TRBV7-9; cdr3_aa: ASSSTISGANVLT
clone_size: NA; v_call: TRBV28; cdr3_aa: ASRPAGDYEQY
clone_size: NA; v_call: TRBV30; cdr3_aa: AWNWPGTSNQPQH
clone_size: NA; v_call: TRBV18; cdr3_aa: ASSPPSTTYEQY
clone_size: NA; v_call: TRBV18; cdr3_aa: ASSPPRLVDRDEQY
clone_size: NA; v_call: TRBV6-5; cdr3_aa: ASSPTGVNSEKLF
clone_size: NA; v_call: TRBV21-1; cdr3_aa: AIQAGELF
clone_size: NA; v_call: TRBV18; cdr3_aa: ASSRDRSSGNTIY
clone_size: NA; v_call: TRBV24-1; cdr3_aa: ATSDSSESPDTQY
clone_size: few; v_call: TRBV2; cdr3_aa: ASRPEGNTEAF
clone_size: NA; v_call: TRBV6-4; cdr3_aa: ASSERLRSPLH
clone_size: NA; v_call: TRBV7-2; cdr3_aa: ASSLARGQGSFNEQF
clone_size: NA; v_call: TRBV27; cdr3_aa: ASSLGATTEAF
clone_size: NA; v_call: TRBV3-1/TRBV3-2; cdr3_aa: ASSPYSPGELF